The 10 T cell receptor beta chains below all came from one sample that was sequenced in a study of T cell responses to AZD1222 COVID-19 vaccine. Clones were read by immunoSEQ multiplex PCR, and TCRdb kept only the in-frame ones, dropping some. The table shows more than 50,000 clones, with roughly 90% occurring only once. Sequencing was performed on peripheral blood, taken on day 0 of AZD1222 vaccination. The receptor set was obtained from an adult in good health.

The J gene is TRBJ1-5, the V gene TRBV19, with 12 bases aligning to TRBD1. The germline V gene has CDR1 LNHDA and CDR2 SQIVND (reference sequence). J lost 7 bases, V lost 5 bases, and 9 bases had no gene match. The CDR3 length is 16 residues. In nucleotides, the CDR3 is TGTGCCAGTAGTCCCGGGACAGGGGGCGAGGGGCAGCCCCAGCATTTT. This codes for CASSPGTGGEGQPQHF.

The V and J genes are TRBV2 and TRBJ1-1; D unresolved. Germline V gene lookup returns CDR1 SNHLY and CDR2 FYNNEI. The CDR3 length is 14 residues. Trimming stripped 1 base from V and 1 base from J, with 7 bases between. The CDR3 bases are TGTGCCAGCAGTGAAGGATGGAGGAACACTGAAGCTTTCTTT. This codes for CASSEGWRNTEAFF.

The CDR3 DNA is TGTGCCAGCAGTTTAGGAAGGGGTGGCAATCAGCCCCAGCATTTT. Amino acid sequence: CASSLGRGGNQPQHF. The chain couples TRBV28 to TRBJ1-5; possibly TRBD1 for D (5 bases). CDR1 and CDR2 from the germline V gene are MDHEN and SYDVKM. The V gene lost 2 bases and the J gene lost 2 bases, with 10 bases spanning the gap. The CDR3 consists of 15 residues.

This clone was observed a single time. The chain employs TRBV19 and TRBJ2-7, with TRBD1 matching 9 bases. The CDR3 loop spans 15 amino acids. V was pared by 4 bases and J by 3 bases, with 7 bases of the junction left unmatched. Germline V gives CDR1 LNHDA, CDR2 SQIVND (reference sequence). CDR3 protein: CASSTSTGGYYEQYF. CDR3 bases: TGTGCCAGTAGTACTTCGACAGGGGGTTACTACGAGCAGTACTTC. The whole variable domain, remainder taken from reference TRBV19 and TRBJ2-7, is DGGITQSPKYLFRKEGQNVTLSCEQNLNHDAMYWYRQDPGQGLRLIYYSQIVNDFQKGDIAEGYSVSREKKESFPLTVTSAQKNPTAFYLCASSTSTGGYYEQYFGPGTRLTVT.

Here the CDR3 DNA reads TGCGCCAGCAGCTCCCAGGGAGAGGGTAGCATTCAGTACTTC. Translating it yields CASSSQGEGSIQYF. V gene TRBV5-1 combines with J gene TRBJ2-4; D tentatively reads TRBD1 or TRBD2 (5 bases each). Between the trimmed V and J ends, which lost 3 bases and 9 bases, there was a span of 16 bases. Germline CDR1 SGHRS, CDR2 YFSETQ. The CDR3 length is 14 residues.

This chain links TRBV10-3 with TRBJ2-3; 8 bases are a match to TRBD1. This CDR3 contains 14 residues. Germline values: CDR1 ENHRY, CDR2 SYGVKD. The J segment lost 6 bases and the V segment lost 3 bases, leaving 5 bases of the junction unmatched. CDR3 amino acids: CAISDDRGGDTQYF. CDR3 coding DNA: TGTGCCATCAGTGACGACAGGGGCGGTGATACGCAGTATTTT.

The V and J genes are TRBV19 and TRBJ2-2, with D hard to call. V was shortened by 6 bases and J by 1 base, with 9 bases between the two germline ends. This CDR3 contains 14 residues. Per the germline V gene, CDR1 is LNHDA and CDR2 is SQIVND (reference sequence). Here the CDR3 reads CASRTVVNTGELFF. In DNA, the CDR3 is TGTGCCAGTAGAACAGTAGTGAACACCGGGGAGCTGTTTTTT.

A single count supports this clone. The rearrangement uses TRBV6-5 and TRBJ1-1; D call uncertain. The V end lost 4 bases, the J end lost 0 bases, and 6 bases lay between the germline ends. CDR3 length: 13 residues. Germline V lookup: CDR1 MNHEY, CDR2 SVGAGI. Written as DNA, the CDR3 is TGTGCCAGCAGTTCGGCACTGAACACTGAAGCTTTCTTT. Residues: CASSSALNTEAFF.

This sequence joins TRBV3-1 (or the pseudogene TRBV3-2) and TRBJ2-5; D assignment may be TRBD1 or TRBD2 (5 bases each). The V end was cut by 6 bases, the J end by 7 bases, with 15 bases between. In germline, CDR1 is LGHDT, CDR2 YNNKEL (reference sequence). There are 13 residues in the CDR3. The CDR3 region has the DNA TGTGCCAGCAGTCAGGGCCTCCGGGGGACCCAGTACTTC. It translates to CASSQGLRGTQYF.

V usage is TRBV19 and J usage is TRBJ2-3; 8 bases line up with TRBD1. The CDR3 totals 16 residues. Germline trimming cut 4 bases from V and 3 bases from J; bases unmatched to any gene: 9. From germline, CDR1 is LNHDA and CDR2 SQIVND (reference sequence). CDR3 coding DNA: TGTGCCAGTAGTACTCGACGACAGGGGATGACAGATACGCAGTATTTT. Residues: CASSTRRQGMTDTQYF.